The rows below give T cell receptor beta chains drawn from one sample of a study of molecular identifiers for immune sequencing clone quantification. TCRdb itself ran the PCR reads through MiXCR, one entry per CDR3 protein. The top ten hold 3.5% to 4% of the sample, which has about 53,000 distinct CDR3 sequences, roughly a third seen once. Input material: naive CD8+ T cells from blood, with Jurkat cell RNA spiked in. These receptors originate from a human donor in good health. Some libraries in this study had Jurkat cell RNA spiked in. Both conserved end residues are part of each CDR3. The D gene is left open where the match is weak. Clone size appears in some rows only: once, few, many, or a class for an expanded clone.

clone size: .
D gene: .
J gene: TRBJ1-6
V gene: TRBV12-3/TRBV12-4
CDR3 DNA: TGTGCCAGCAGTCCTGGGGCAGGGGCCTATAATTCACCCCTCCACTTT
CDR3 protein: CASSPGAGAYNSPLHF

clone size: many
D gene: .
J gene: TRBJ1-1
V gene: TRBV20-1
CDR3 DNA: TGCAGTGCTAGAGAAATGGACAGTGACACTGAAGCTTTCTTT
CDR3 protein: CSAREMDSDTEAFF

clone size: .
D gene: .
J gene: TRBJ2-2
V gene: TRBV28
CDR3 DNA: TGTGCCAGCAGTTATTCCTGGGCTCCCGGGGAGCTGTTTTTT
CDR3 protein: CASSYSWAPGELFF

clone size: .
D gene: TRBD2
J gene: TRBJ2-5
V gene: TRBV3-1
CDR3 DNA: TGTGCCAGCAGCCACCTAGCCGGGACTAGTTTCGAGACCCAGTACTTC
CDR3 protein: CASSHLAGTSFETQYF

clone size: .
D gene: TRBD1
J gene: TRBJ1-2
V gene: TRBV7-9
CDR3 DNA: TGTGCCAGCAGCTTAGATAGGGGACAGGCAACCACCTATGGCTACACCTTC
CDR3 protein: CASSLDRGQATTYGYTF

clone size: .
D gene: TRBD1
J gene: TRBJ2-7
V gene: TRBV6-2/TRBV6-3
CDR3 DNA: TGTGCCAGCAGTCCCGGGGACAGGCCCTACGAGCAGTACTTC
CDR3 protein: CASSPGDRPYEQYF

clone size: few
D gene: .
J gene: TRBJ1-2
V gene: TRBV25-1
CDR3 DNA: TGTGCCAGCAGTGATGCCGGCCATGGCTACACCTTC
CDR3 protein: CASSDAGHGYTF

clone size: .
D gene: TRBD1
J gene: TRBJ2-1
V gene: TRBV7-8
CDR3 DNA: TGTGCCAGCAGCTTTTGGGACAGCCCCTACAATGAGCAGTTCTTC
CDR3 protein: CASSFWDSPYNEQFF

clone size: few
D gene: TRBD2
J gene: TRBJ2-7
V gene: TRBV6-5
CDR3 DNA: TGTGCCAGCAGCTCCCCTCCTAGCGGCGAGCAGTACTTC
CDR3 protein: CASSSPPSGEQYF

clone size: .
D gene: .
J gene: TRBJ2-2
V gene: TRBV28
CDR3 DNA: TGTGCCAGCAGTTTGGAGGGGTCCTACACCGGGGAGCTGTTTTTT
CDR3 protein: CASSLEGSYTGELFF

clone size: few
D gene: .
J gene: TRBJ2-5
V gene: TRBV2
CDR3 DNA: TGTGCCGGCCAGCGGGTCCCTGTGGAGACCCAGTACTTC
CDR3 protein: CAGQRVPVETQYF

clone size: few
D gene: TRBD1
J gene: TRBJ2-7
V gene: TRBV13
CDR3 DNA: TGTGCCAGCACCGGACAGGGAGCGGCCTACGAGCAGTACTTC
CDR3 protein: CASTGQGAAYEQYF

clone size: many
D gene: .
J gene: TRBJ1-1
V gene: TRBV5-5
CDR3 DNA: TGTGCCAGCAGCTTGGTAGGACATAACACTGAAGCTTTCTTT
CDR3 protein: CASSLVGHNTEAFF

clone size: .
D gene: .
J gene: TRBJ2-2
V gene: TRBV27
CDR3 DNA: TGTGCTTCAGAAGGGACCGGGGAGCTGTTTTTT
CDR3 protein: CASEGTGELFF

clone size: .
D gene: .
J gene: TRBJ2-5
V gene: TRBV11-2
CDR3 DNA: TGTGCCAGCAGCTACGTGGGGGAGACCCAGTACTTC
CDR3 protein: CASSYVGETQYF

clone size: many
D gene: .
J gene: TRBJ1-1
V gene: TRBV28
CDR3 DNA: TGTGCCAGCAGTTTATCTAGGGGCAGCGCTGAAGCTTTCTTT
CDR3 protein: CASSLSRGSAEAFF

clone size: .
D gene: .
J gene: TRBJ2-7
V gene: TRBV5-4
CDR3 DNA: TGTGCCAGCAGCTTGGGACTGAGCTCCTACGAGCAGTACTTC
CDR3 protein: CASSLGLSSYEQYF

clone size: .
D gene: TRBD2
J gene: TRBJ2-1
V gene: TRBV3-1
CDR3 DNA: TGTGCCAGCAGCCAAGAGGTAGCGCGGGAGGGCCGAGGAGAGCAGTTCTTC
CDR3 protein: CASSQEVAREGRGEQFF

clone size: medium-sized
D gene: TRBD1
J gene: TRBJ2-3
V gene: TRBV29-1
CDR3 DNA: TGCAGCGGGACAGGGGTTGATACGCAGTATTTT
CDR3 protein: CSGTGVDTQYF

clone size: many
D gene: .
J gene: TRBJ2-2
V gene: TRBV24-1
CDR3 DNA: TGTGCCACCAGGAGGGGTGCCGGGGAGCTGTTTTTT
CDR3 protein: CATRRGAGELFF

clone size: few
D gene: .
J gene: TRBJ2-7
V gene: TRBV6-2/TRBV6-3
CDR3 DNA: TGTGCCAGCAGTTACTCGCTCGTAGGGGACGAGCAGTACTTC
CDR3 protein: CASSYSLVGDEQYF

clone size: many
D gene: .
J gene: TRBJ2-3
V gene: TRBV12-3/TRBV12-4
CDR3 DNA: TGTGCCAGCAGTGATAGGGACAACTTCACAGATACGCAGTATTTT
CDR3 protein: CASSDRDNFTDTQYF

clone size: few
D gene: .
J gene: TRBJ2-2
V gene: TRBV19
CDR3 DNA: TGTGCCAGTAAGGAGTTGGGGGAGAACACCGGGGAGCTGTTTTTT
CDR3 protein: CASKELGENTGELFF

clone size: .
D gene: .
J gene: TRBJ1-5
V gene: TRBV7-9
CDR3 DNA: TGTGCCAGCAGCTTAAGGGGTGGACAGCCCCAGCATTTT
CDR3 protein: CASSLRGGQPQHF

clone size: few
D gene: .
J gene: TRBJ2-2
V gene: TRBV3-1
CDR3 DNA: TGTGCCAGCAGCCGAAGACAGCAGAACACCGGGGAGCTGTTTTTT
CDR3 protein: CASSRRQQNTGELFF

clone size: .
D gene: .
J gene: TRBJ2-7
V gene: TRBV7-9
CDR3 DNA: TGTGCCAGCAGCCCCGACAGGTTGATCTACGAGCAGTACTTC
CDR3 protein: CASSPDRLIYEQYF

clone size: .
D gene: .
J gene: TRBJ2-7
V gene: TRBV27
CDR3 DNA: TGTGCCAGCAGTTTATCGAAACGCACACGGTCCTACGAGCAGTACTTC
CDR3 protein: CASSLSKRTRSYEQYF

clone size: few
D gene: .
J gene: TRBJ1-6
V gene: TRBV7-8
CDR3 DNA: TGTGCCAGCAGCTTACCCGTCCTAATCGCCTATTCACCCCTCCACTTT
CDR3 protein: CASSLPVLIAYSPLHF

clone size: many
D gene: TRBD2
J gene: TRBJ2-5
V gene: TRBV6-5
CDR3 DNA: TGTGCCAGCAGTTACTATGGGACTAGCGGCAGTCTTTACCAAGAGACCCAGTACTTC
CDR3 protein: CASSYYGTSGSLYQETQYF

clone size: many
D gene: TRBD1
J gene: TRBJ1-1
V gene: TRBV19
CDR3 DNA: TGTGCCAGTAGTCCCGGGACAGGGGCGAACACTGAAGCTTTCTTT
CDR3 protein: CASSPGTGANTEAFF

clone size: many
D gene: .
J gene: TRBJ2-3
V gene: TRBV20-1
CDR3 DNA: TGCAGTGCTAGTTTAGACTCTCTCACAGATACGCAGTATTTT
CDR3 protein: CSASLDSLTDTQYF

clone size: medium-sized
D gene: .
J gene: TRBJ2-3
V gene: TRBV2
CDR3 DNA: TGTGCCAGCAGCGAAGGGCTAGATACGCAGTATTTT
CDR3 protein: CASSEGLDTQYF

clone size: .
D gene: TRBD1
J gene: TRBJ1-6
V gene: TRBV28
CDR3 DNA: TGTGCCAGCAGTCACGGACAGGGTTGGTCACCCCTCCACTTT
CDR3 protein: CASSHGQGWSPLHF

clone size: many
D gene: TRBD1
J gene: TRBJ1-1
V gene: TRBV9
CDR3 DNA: TGTGCCAGCAACACAGGGGACCTGAACACTGAAGCTTTCTTT
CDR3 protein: CASNTGDLNTEAFF